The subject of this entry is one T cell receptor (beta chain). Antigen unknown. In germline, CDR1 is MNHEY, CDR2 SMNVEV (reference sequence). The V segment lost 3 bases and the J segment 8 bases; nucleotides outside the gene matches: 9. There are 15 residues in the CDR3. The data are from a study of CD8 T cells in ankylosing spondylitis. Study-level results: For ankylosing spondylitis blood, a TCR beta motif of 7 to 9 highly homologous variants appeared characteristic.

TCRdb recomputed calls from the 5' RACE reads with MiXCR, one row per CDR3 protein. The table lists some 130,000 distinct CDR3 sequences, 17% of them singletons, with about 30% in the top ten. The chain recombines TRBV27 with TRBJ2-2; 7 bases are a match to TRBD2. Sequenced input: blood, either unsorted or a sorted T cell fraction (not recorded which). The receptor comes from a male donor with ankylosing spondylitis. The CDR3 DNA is TGTGCCAGCAGTTTGTCAGCGGGACGAGGAGGGGAGCTGTTTTTT. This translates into CASSLSAGRGGELFF.